This T cell receptor (beta chain) was observed in a study of blood T cell repertoires in COVID-19. Study in general: The origin of the acute and convalescent COVID-19 samples was the United States, Italy and Spain.

In the study's own analysis: Estimation of nucleated cell counts relied on the amplification of reference gene primers. The protocol was immunoSEQ multiplex PCR, while the TCRdb copy is restricted to in-frame clones and leaves out a portion. That table is the source of V, J and clone size, and D and trimming were worked out from the DNA. The profile shows roughly 90,000 clones, roughly 80% of them singletons. The CDR3 loop spans 15 amino acids. V lost 5 bases and J 1 base, leaving 11 bases between the germline ends. CDR1 and CDR2 from the germline V gene are SGHVS and FNYEAQ. The specimen was peripheral blood. This TCR was sampled from a woman older than 75 with active or convalescent COVID-19. The V call is TRBV7-6, the J call TRBJ1-4; the D is unclear. The CDR3 here is CASSHPTGTNEKLFF. The CDR3 DNA reads TGTGCCAGCAGCCACCCGACGGGAACTAATGAAAAACTGTTTTTT.